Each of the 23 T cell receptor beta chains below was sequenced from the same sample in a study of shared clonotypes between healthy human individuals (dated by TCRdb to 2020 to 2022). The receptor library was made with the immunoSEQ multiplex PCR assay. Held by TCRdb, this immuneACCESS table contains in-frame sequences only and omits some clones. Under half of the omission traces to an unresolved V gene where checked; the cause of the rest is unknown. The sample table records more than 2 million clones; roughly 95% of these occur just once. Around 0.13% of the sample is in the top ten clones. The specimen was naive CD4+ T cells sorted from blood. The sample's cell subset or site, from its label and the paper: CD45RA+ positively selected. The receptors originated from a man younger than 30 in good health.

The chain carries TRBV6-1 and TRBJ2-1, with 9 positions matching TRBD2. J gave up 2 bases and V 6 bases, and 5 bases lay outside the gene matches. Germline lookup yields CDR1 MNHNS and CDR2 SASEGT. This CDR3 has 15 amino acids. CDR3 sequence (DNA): TGTGCCAGCAGCTTAGCGGGGGCCCCCTACAATGAGCAGTTCTTC. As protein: CASSLAGAPYNEQFF.

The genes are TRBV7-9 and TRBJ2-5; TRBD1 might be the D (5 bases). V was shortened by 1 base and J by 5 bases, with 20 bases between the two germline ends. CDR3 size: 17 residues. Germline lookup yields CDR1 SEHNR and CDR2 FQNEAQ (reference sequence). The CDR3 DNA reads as TGTGCCAGCAGCTTAGGACGCTCAGGTGGGCCAGGGGAGACCCAGTACTTC. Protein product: CASSLGRSGGPGETQYF.

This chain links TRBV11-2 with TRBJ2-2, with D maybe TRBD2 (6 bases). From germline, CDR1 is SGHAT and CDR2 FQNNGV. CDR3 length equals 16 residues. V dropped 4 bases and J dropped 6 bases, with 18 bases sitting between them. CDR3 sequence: CASSSVPKGGAGELFF. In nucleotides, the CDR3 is TGTGCCAGCAGCTCAGTCCCCAAGGGAGGAGCCGGGGAGCTGTTTTTT.

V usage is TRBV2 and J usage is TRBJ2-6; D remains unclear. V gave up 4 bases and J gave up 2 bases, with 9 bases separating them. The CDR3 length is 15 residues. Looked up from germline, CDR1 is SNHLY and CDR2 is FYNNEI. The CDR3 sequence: CASSVLGTGANVLTF. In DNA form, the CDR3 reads TGTGCCAGCAGTGTTCTGGGAACTGGGGCCAACGTCCTGACTTTC.

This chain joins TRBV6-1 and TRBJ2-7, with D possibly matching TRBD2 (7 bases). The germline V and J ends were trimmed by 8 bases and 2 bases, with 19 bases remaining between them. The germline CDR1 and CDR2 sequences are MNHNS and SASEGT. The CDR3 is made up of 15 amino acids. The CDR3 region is CASQEVPGGAYEQYF. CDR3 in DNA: TGTGCCAGCCAAGAGGTGCCGGGGGGCGCCTACGAGCAGTACTTC.

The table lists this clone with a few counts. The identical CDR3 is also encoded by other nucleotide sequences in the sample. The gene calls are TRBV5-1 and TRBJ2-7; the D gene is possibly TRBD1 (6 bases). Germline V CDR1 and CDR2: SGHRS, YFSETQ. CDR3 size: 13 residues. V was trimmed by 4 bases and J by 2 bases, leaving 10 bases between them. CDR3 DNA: TGCGCCAGCAGCCAGGACAGTACCTACGAGCAGTACTTC. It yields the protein CASSQDSTYEQYF.

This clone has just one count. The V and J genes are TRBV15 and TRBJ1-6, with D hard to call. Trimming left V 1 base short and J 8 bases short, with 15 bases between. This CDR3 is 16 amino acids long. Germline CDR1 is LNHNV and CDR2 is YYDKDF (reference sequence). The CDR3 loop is CATSRGFSGEHSPLHF. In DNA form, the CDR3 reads TGTGCCACCAGCAGAGGGTTCTCTGGGGAGCATTCACCCCTCCACTTT.

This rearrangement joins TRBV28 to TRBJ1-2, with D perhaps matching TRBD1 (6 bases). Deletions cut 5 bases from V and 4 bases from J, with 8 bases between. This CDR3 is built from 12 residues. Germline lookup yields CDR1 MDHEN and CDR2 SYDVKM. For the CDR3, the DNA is TGTGCCAGCAGTATAGGGGGCTATGGCTACACCTTC. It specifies CASSIGGYGYTF.

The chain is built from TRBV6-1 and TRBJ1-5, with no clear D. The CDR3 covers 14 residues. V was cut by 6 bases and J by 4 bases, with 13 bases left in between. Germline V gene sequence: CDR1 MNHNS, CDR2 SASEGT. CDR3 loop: CASRGMAENQPQHF. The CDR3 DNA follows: TGTGCCAGCAGAGGTATGGCCGAAAATCAGCCCCAGCATTTT.

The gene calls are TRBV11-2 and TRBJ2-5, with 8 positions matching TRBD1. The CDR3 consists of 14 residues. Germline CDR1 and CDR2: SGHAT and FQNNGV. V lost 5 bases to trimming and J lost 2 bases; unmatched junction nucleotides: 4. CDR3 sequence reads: CASSRTGRQETQYF. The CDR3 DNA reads TGTGCCAGCAGCAGGACAGGGCGGCAAGAGACCCAGTACTTC. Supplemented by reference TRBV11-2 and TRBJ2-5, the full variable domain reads EAGVAQSPRYKIIEKRQSVAFWCNPISGHATLYWYQQILGQGPKLLIQFQNNGVVDDSQLPKDRFSAERLKGVDSTLKIQPAKLEDSAVYLCASSRTGRQETQYFGPGTRLLVL.

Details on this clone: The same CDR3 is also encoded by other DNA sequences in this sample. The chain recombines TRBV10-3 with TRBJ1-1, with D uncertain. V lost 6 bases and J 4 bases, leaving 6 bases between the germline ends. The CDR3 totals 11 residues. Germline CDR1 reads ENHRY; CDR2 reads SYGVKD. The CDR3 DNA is TGTGCCATCAGCGGAGGCACTGAAGCTTTCTTT. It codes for CAISGGTEAFF.

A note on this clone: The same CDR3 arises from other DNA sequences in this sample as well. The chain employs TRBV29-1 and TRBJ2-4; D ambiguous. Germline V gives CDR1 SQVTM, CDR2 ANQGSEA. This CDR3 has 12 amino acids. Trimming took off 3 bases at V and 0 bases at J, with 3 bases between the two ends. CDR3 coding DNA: TGCAGCGTTGAGGGAGCCAAAAACATTCAGTACTTC. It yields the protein CSVEGAKNIQYF.

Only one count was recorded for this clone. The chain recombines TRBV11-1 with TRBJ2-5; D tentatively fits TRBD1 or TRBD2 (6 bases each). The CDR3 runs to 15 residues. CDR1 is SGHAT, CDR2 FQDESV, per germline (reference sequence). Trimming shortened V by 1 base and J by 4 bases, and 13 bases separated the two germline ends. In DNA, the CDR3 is TGTGCCAGCAGCTTAGGTGGAGGGGGGAGAGAGACCCAGTACTTC. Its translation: CASSLGGGGRETQYF.

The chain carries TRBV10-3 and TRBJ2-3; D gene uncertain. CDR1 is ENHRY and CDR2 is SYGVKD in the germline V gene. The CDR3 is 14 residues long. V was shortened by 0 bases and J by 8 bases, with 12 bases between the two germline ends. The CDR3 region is CAISESTAPVTQYF. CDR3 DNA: TGTGCCATCAGTGAGTCGACTGCGCCCGTTACGCAGTATTTT.

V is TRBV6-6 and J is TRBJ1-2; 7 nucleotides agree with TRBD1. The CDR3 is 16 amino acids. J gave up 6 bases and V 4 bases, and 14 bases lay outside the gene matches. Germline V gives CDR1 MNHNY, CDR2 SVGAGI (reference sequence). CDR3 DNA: TGTGCCAGCAGTTCAACCCTTTTTAAGGGGGCGCATGGCTACACCTTC. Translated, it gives CASSSTLFKGAHGYTF.

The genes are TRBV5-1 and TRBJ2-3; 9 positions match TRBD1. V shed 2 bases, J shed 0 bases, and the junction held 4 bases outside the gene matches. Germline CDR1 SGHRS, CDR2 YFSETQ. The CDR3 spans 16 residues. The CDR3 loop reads CASSLDRGDSTDTQYF. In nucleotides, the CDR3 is TGCGCCAGCAGCTTAGACAGGGGGGACAGCACAGATACGCAGTATTTT.

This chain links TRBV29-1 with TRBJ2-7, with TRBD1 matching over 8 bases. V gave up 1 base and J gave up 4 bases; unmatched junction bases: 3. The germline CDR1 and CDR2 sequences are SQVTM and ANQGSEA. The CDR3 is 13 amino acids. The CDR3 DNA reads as TGCAGCGTTGAAGGACAGGGGTTGTACGAGCAGTACTTC. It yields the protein CSVEGQGLYEQYF.

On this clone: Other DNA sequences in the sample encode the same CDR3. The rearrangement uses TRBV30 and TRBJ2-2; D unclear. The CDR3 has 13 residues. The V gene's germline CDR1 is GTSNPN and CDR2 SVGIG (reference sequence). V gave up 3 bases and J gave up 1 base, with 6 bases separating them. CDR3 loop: CAWSPRNTGELFF. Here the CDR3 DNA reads TGTGCCTGGAGCCCTCGGAACACCGGGGAGCTGTTTTTT.

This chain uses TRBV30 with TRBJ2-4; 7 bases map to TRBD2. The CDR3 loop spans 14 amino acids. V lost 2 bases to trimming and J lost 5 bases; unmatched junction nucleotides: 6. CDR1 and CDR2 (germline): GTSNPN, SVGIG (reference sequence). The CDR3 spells CAWSRGRTENIQYF. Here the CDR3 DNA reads TGTGCCTGGAGTCGCGGGAGAACGGAAAACATTCAGTACTTC. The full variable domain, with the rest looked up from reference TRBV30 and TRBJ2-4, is SQTIHQWPATLVQPVGSPLSLECTVEGTSNPNLYWYRQAAGRGLQLLFYSVGIGQISSEVPQNLSASRPQDRQFILSSKKLLLSDSGFYLCAWSRGRTENIQYFGAGTRLSVL.

The chain's CDR3 is CASSQDLAGVGNNEQFF. DNA for the CDR3: TGCGCCAGCAGCCAAGACCTAGCGGGAGTTGGAAACAATGAGCAGTTCTTC. The rearrangement uses TRBV4-3 and TRBJ2-1; TRBD2 matches at 10 bases. CDR1 and CDR2 from the germline V gene are LGHNA and YSLEER. J gave up 5 bases and V 0 bases, and 7 bases lay outside the gene matches. The CDR3 is 17 residues long.

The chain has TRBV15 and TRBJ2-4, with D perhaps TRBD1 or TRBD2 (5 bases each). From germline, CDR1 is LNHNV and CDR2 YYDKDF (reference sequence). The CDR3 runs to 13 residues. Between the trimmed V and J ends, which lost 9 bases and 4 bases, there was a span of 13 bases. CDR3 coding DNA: TGTGCCACATCGGGACGGATAAAAAACATTCAGTACTTC. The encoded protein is CATSGRIKNIQYF. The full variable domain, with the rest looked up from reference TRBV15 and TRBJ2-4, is DAMVIQNPRYQVTQFGKPVTLSCSQTLNHNVMYWYQQKSSQAPKLLFHYYDKDFNNEADTPDNFQSRRPNTSFCFLDIRSPGLGDTAMYLCATSGRIKNIQYFGAGTRLSVL.

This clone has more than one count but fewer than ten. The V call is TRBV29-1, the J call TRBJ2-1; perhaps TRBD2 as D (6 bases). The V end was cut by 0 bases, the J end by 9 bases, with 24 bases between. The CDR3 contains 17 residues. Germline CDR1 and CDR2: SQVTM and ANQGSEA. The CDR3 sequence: CSVEDVGSAGMFGEQFF. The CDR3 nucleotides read TGCAGCGTTGAAGATGTCGGGAGCGCAGGCATGTTCGGTGAGCAGTTCTTC.

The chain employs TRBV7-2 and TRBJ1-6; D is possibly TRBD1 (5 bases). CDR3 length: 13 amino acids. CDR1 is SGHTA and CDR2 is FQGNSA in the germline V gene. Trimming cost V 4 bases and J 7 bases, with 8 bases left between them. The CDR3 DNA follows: TGTGCCAGCAGCTCAGCAGGGAATTCACCCCTCCACTTT. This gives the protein CASSSAGNSPLHF.